These 23 T cell receptor beta chains came from one sample sequenced in a study of blood T cells in healthy people across ages. Together with a sample-barcoded 5' primer, a J-beta primer mix was included in a second PCR lasting about 7 to 12 cycles. Via MiXCR, TCRdb re-called the 5' RACE reads, giving one row per CDR3 protein. The repertoire holds some 900,000 distinct CDR3 sequences, with roughly 52% as singletons. The sequenced sample was blood. The receptors come from a man aged 30-40 years in good health.

In this sample, this clonotype turned up a few times. CDR3 region: CASSLGQGVLNEQYF. DNA for the CDR3: TGTGCCAGCAGTCTTGGACAGGGGGTTCTAAACGAGCAGTACTTC. The chain employs TRBV6-5 and TRBJ2-7; TRBD1 matches at 10 bases. Germline loops: CDR1 MNHEY, CDR2 SVGAGI. This CDR3 has 15 amino acids. V shed 5 bases, J shed 5 bases, and the junction held 9 bases outside the gene matches.

CDR3 in amino acids: CASSLAQVTDTQYF. CDR3 nucleotides: TGCGCCAGCAGCTTGGCCCAAGTCACAGATACGCAGTATTTT. This chain joins TRBV5-1 and TRBJ2-3; D is uncertain. Trimming took 0 bases from V and 2 from J, leaving 7 bases between them. The germline gives CDR1 SGHRS, CDR2 YFSETQ. This CDR3 comprises 14 residues.

This rearrangement joins TRBV3-1 to TRBJ1-2; 9 bases are shared with TRBD1. CDR1 LGHDT and CDR2 YNNKEL come from the germline V gene (reference sequence). The CDR3 has 14 residues. V shed 1 base and J 8 bases; nucleotides not matched to a gene: 5. CDR3 nucleotides: TGTGCCAGCAGCCAAGCACAGGGGGCGCAAGGCTACACCTTC. Translation: CASSQAQGAQGYTF.

CDR3 in amino acids: CSARDPDTEAFF. DNA for the CDR3: TGCAGTGCTAGAGATCCGGACACTGAAGCTTTCTTT. The chain couples TRBV20-1 to TRBJ1-1; D remains unclear. Trimming pared 0 bases from V and 3 bases from J, leaving 5 bases between. CDR3 length: 12 amino acids. Per the germline V gene, CDR1 is DFQATT and CDR2 is SNEGSKA (reference sequence).

V usage is TRBV5-1 and J usage is TRBJ2-1; tentatively, D is TRBD1 or TRBD2 (5 bases each). The CDR3 length is 14 residues. The V and J ends lost 3 bases and 4 bases respectively, with 11 bases between them. CDR1 is SGHRS and CDR2 is YFSETQ in the germline V gene. CDR3 in DNA: TGCGCCAGCAGCTCGGGGCTGGAATACAATGAGCAGTTCTTC. Translating gives CASSSGLEYNEQFF.

The chain carries TRBV2 and TRBJ2-1; D is ambiguous. Trimming took off 1 base at V and 1 base at J, with 11 bases between the two ends. This CDR3 spans 16 amino acids. Germline CDR1 and CDR2: SNHLY and FYNNEI. The CDR3 loop reads CASSEVGERSYNEQFF. In nucleotides, the CDR3 is TGTGCCAGCAGTGAAGTTGGAGAGAGGTCCTACAATGAGCAGTTCTTC.

This sequence joins TRBV6-6 and TRBJ2-3; tentative D call: TRBD2 (6 bases). The CDR3 spans 15 residues. The V end was cut by 0 bases, the J end by 4 bases, with 11 bases between. Per germline, CDR1 MNHNY and CDR2 SVGAGI (reference sequence). CDR3 coding DNA: TGTGCCAGCAGTTACTCGATGGGAGGCCCAGATACGCAGTATTTT. Protein: CASSYSMGGPDTQYF.

This chain joins TRBV5-1 and TRBJ2-7, with 7 bases identical to TRBD1. The germline gives CDR1 SGHRS, CDR2 YFSETQ. The CDR3 runs 18 residues. V lost 4 bases, J lost 0 bases, and 16 bases stayed unmatched. The CDR3 sequence is CASSDRLLPGTDSYEQYF. CDR3 sequence (DNA): TGCGCCAGCAGCGACCGCCTTCTCCCCGGGACAGACTCCTACGAGCAGTACTTC.

This clonotype has more than one count but fewer than ten. The rearrangement uses TRBV7-2 and TRBJ2-4; D unresolved. TRBJ2-7 explains the end of the DNA better; the J call may be wrong. The CDR3 extends over 15 amino acids. Germline V gene lookup returns CDR1 SGHTA and CDR2 FQGNSA. The CDR3 DNA reads TGTGCCAGCAGCCAAGTAGGCGGTCTGGCCTACGAGCAGTACTTC. This gives the protein CASSQVGGLAYEQYF.

This clonotype occurred a few times. The J gene is TRBJ2-7, the V gene TRBV5-1, with TRBD2 matching 8 bases. Germline CDR1 SGHRS, CDR2 YFSETQ. J gave up 1 base and V 4 bases, and 4 bases lay outside the gene matches. This CDR3 is 14 amino acids long. The chain's CDR3 is CASSHQRGSYEQYF. The CDR3, as DNA: TGCGCCAGCAGCCACCAGCGGGGGTCCTACGAGCAGTACTTC.

This sequence joins TRBV28 and TRBJ1-1; 10 nucleotides line up with TRBD1. The J segment lost 7 bases and the V segment lost 6 bases, leaving 11 bases of the junction unmatched. Germline-derived CDR1 and CDR2 are MDHEN and SYDVKM. The CDR3 is made up of 15 amino acids. As DNA, the CDR3 is TGTGCCAGCAGCGGAGGGACAGGGGTTTGGGGTGAAGCTTTCTTT. Its translation: CASSGGTGVWGEAFF.

This sequence joins TRBV28 and TRBJ2-1; D may be TRBD2 (7 bases). Trimming removed 2 bases at V and 15 bases at J, with 20 bases between. The CDR3 is 14 residues long. Germline V gives CDR1 MDHEN, CDR2 SYDVKM. The CDR3 DNA sequence: TGTGCCAGCAGTTTAGGGGGGGGGCCCCAGGGTCCGTTCTTC. Translating it yields CASSLGGGPQGPFF.

The chain employs TRBV3-1 and TRBJ1-3; 11 positions match TRBD1. V shed 1 base and J 0 bases; nucleotides not matched to a gene: 8. In germline, CDR1 is LGHDT, CDR2 YNNKEL (reference sequence). The CDR3 sequence is 19 residues long. CDR3 DNA: TGTGCCAGCAGCCAAGGGACAGGGGGCACAGACATCTCTGGAAACACCATATATTTT. Amino acid sequence: CASSQGTGGTDISGNTIYF.

The V gene is TRBV6-1, the J gene TRBJ2-5; D is uncertain. The CDR3 spans 15 residues. V shed 4 bases and J shed 4 bases, with 16 bases lying between them. The germline V gene has CDR1 MNHNS and CDR2 SASEGT. For the CDR3, the DNA is TGTGCCAGCAGTGTAGGTCAGGTAGGGTCAGAGACCCAGTACTTC. It specifies CASSVGQVGSETQYF.

The table lists this clonotype with a few counts. The chain couples TRBV11-1 to TRBJ2-7; 7 bases line up with TRBD1. CDR3 length equals 15 residues. Germline V gives CDR1 SGHAT, CDR2 FQDESV (reference sequence). The ends lost 3 bases at V and 0 bases at J; junction bases unmatched: 5. The CDR3 here is CASSFSDRTSYEQYF. The CDR3, as DNA: TGTGCCAGCAGCTTTTCGGACAGGACCTCCTACGAGCAGTACTTC.

This clonotype was observed a few times. The chain has TRBV14 and TRBJ2-7, with 7 bases aligning to TRBD1. Trimming took 3 bases from V and 6 from J; bases not matched to a gene: 8. The CDR3 is made up of 14 amino acids. Germline CDR1 SGHDN, CDR2 FVKESK. The CDR3 loop is CASSQETGVSEQYF. DNA of the CDR3: TGTGCCAGCAGCCAGGAAACAGGGGTTTCCGAGCAGTACTTC.

The V and J genes are TRBV5-1 and TRBJ2-5; 8 nucleotides agree with TRBD2. Germline trimming cut 10 bases from V and 11 bases from J; bases unmatched to any gene: 25. CDR1 SGHRS and CDR2 YFSETQ come from the germline V gene. The CDR3 is made up of 16 amino acids. This CDR3 reads CAASSLVGAGDNEQYF. The CDR3 DNA sequence: TGCGCCGCCAGCAGCTTAGTGGGAGCGGGGGACAATGAGCAGTACTTC.

A single count supports this clonotype. A single base separates this from a much larger clone, so it may be a read error. This chain uses TRBV28 with TRBJ1-4, with TRBD1 matching 7 bases. Germline assignment: CDR1 MDHEN and CDR2 SYDVKM. The V and J ends lost 4 bases and 9 bases, in that order; junction bases with no gene match: 11. CDR3 length: 15 residues. The chain's CDR3 is CASSSSDRAVKKLFF. The DNA for the CDR3 is TGTGCCAGCAGTTCCTCCGACAGGGCCGTTAAAAAACTGTTTTTT.

This chain links TRBV6-5 with TRBJ2-3, with 8 bases lining up with TRBD2. V lost 6 bases to trimming and J lost 4 bases; unmatched junction nucleotides: 9. This CDR3 contains 15 residues. Looked up from germline, CDR1 is MNHEY and CDR2 is SVGAGI. CDR3 sequence (DNA): TGTGCCAGCAGCCGGCCGGGACTAGAGCCAGATACGCAGTATTTT. Translated, it gives CASSRPGLEPDTQYF.

V and J are TRBV9 and TRBJ1-3, with TRBD1 as a possible D gene (6 bases). The germline V gene encodes CDR1 SGDLS and CDR2 YYNGEE. The CDR3 is 15 residues long. V was trimmed by 4 bases and J by 2 bases, leaving 13 bases between them. This CDR3 reads CASSTSGAPGNTIYF. The CDR3 nucleotides read TGTGCCAGCAGCACCTCAGGGGCTCCTGGAAACACCATATATTTT.

The DNA of the CDR3 is TGTGCCAGCAGCTTATCAGGCACGGAAGGCGAGCAGTACTTC. This codes for CASSLSGTEGEQYF. The chain joins TRBV7-9 to TRBJ2-4; D remains ambiguous. The tail of the sequence fits TRBJ2-7 better, so the J call may be wrong. The CDR3 extends over 14 amino acids. From germline, CDR1 is SEHNR and CDR2 FQNEAQ (reference sequence).

This chain links TRBV4-1 with TRBJ2-6; D is possibly TRBD1 (5 bases). Looked up from germline, CDR1 is MGHRA and CDR2 is YSYEKL. The CDR3 spans 16 residues. Deletions cut 3 bases from V and 0 bases from J, with 9 bases between. The CDR3 DNA is TGCGCCAGCAGCCAGGGGCAAGGCTCTGGGGCCAACGTCCTGACTTTC. Residues: CASSQGQGSGANVLTF.

The rearrangement joins TRBV30 to TRBJ1-2; D is possibly TRBD1 (6 bases). Deletions cut 4 bases from V and 3 bases from J, with 12 bases between. Germline lookup yields CDR1 GTSNPN and CDR2 SVGIG (reference sequence). There are 13 residues in the CDR3. CDR3 amino acids: CAWTEDSYYGYTF. CDR3 nucleotides: TGTGCCTGGACTGAGGACAGCTACTATGGCTACACCTTC.